This TCR beta chain emerged from a study of CD8 T cells in ankylosing spondylitis. Overall study findings and caveats: Earlier studies detected some motif variants in reactive arthritis synovial fluid and blood. Characteristic, it appeared, of ankylosing spondylitis blood was a TCR beta motif of seven or eight highly homologous variants.

As to this clonotype: Its antigen is undetermined.

By quantitative 5'-RACE with molecular barcodes, the TCR beta libraries were made. TCRdb used MiXCR to reprocess the 5' RACE reads, holding one entry per CDR3 protein. The sample includes 150,000 to 200,000 distinct CDR3 sequences, 30% to 35% seen only once; the top ten take 4.5% to 6%. The sequenced sample consisted of synovial fluid, either unsorted or a sorted T cell fraction (not recorded which). This receptor was identified in a male donor with ankylosing spondylitis.

The CDR3 sequence is CASSLESLGSTGGTEAFF. DNA of the CDR3: TGTGCCAGCAGCTTAGAGAGCCTAGGTTCCACGGGGGGCACTGAAGCTTTCTTT. The chain joins TRBV11-2 to TRBJ1-1, with D perhaps TRBD1 (5 bases). Germline CDR1 reads SGHAT; CDR2 reads FQNNGV. V was cut by 0 bases and J by 4 bases, with 21 bases left in between. The CDR3 has 18 amino acids. Filled out from reference TRBV11-2 and TRBJ1-1, the complete variable domain reads EAGVAQSPRYKIIEKRQSVAFWCNPISGHATLYWYQQILGQGPKLLIQFQNNGVVDDSQLPKDRFSAERLKGVDSTLKIQPAKLEDSAVYLCASSLESLGSTGGTEAFFGQGTRLTVV.